The 30 T cell receptor beta chains reported below all come from one sample, sequenced in a study of cytomegalovirus exposure and HLA in healthy donors. With 60 Vbeta and 13 Jbeta primers, the PCR was carried out. Only in-frame clones appear in the TCRdb table, and some are missing; sequencing was by immunoSEQ multiplex PCR. This repertoire shows about 160,000 clones, approximately 80% found once; its top ten account for 4.5%. The specimen was PBMCs. The receptor set was obtained from a woman aged 50 to 60 in good health and CMV-seropositive.

V and J are TRBV7-6 and TRBJ1-2, with D possibly matching TRBD1 (5 bases). This CDR3 has 13 amino acids. Germline V gene lookup returns CDR1 SGHVS and CDR2 FNYEAQ. V gave up 3 bases and J gave up 6 bases, with 11 bases separating them. CDR3 amino acids: CASSFSGGNGYTF. The CDR3, as DNA: TGTGCCAGCAGCTTCTCTGGGGGGAATGGCTACACCTTC.

This clone occurred once. The chain carries TRBV9 and TRBJ1-1, with D possibly matching TRBD1 (5 bases). V was cut by 0 bases and J by 4 bases, with 13 bases left in between. CDR3 length equals 15 residues. Germline V gives CDR1 SGDLS, CDR2 YYNGEE. Here the CDR3 reads CASSVGLGTGTEAFF. CDR3 nucleotides: TGTGCCAGCAGCGTAGGTTTGGGGACTGGCACTGAAGCTTTCTTT.

The V call is TRBV25-1, the J call TRBJ2-6; D uncertain. CDR3 length: 12 residues. Germline CDR1 reads MGHDK; CDR2 reads SYGVNS. V was pared by 10 bases and J by 0 bases, with 4 bases between. This chain's CDR3 is CAIRSGANVLTF. The CDR3 DNA reads TGTGCCATCCGCTCTGGGGCCAACGTCCTGACTTTC.

The J gene is TRBJ2-1, the V gene TRBV7-2, with 9 bases lining up with TRBD1. Germline assignment: CDR1 SGHTA and CDR2 FQGNSA. V shed 5 bases, J shed 11 bases, and the junction held 19 bases outside the gene matches. This CDR3 contains 17 residues. The CDR3 nucleotides are TGTGCCAGCAGCCTGACGGGACAGGGTTCGTTTTTCCGTAAGCAGTTCTTC. Encoded protein: CASSLTGQGSFFRKQFF. The full variable domain, with the rest looked up from reference TRBV7-2 and TRBJ2-1, is GAGVSQSPSNKVTEKGKDVELRCDPISGHTALYWYRQSLGQGLEFLIYFQGNSAPDKSGLPSDRFSAERTGGSVSTLTIQRTQQEDSAVYLCASSLTGQGSFFRKQFFGPGTRLTVL.

J is TRBJ2-5 and V is TRBV29-1, with D hard to call. Near its end, the DNA agrees better with TRBJ2-7, so the J call may be wrong. The germline V gene encodes CDR1 SQVTM and CDR2 ANQGSEA. The CDR3 length is 11 residues. CDR3 amino acids: CSVHDSYEQYF. The CDR3 bases are TGCAGCGTCCACGATTCCTACGAGCAGTACTTC.

The chain recombines TRBV7-2 with TRBJ2-7; 16 nucleotides agree with TRBD2. Germline CDR1 SGHTA, CDR2 FQGNSA. With 7 bases clipped from V and 2 bases from J, the junction kept 11 bases outside the gene matches. The CDR3 covers 18 residues. CDR3: CASTRPRGTSGGAYEQYF. The CDR3 DNA reads TGTGCCAGCACCCGTCCCCGAGGGACTAGCGGGGGGGCCTACGAGCAGTACTTC.

In its sample, this clone was seen a few times. The rearrangement links TRBV19 to TRBJ2-2, with TRBD1 as a possible D gene (5 bases). Germline CDR1 reads LNHDA; CDR2 reads SQIVND (reference sequence). The V gene lost 0 bases and the J gene lost 4 bases, with 9 bases spanning the gap. CDR3 length: 15 amino acids. The chain's CDR3 is CASSIDRERTGELFF. CDR3 DNA: TGTGCCAGTAGTATAGACAGGGAACGCACCGGGGAGCTGTTTTTT.

This clone showed up just a few times. The V call is TRBV7-2, the J call TRBJ1-1, with 8 bases that match TRBD1. CDR3 length: 13 residues. From germline, CDR1 is SGHTA and CDR2 FQGNSA. Losses at the gene ends were 5 bases for V and 4 bases for J; bases not matched to a gene: 3. The CDR3 bases are TGTGCCAGCAGCCCGCAGGGGGCCACTGAAGCTTTCTTT. Protein sequence: CASSPQGATEAFF. Looking up the rest from reference TRBV7-2 and TRBJ1-1 gives the full variable domain: GAGVSQSPSNKVTEKGKDVELRCDPISGHTALYWYRQSLGQGLEFLIYFQGNSAPDKSGLPSDRFSAERTGGSVSTLTIQRTQQEDSAVYLCASSPQGATEAFFGQGTRLTVV.

This clone was found once. V gene TRBV28 combines with J gene TRBJ1-4, with D perhaps TRBD1 (5 bases). Germline loops: CDR1 MDHEN, CDR2 SYDVKM. V was shortened by 9 bases and J by 0 bases, with 20 bases between the two germline ends. There are 17 residues in the CDR3. Here the CDR3 reads CASTSDILFATNEKLFF. CDR3 nucleotide sequence: TGTGCCAGTACCTCGGACATACTATTTGCAACTAATGAAAAACTGTTTTTT.

The chain employs TRBV28 and TRBJ1-1; D unresolved. With 8 bases removed from V and 8 bases from J, the gap between germline ends came to 15 bases. Germline V lookup: CDR1 MDHEN, CDR2 SYDVKM. CDR3 length: 12 amino acids. The CDR3 coding sequence is TGTGCCAGCGAGGTGGGGAGGACGGAAGCTTTCTTT. It translates to CASEVGRTEAFF.

The count of this clone is one. The rearrangement links TRBV5-1 to TRBJ1-1, with 9 bases identical to TRBD1. The germline CDR1 and CDR2 sequences are SGHRS and YFSETQ. This CDR3 contains 16 residues. The J segment lost 4 bases and the V segment lost 1 base, leaving 8 bases of the junction unmatched. CDR3 amino acids: CASSLLTGGVSTEAFF. The CDR3 DNA sequence: TGCGCCAGCAGCTTGCTCACAGGGGGCGTGAGCACTGAAGCTTTCTTT.

Turning to this clone: It may be a read error: a sequence one base away is much more abundant. Other DNA sequences of this sample code for an identical CDR3. This chain links TRBV7-3 with TRBJ2-3, with 11 bases aligning to TRBD2. The trim removed 5 bases at V and 0 bases at J, leaving 1 base unmatched. Germline values: CDR1 SGHTA, CDR2 FQGTGA. The CDR3 loop spans 15 amino acids. CDR3: CASSRTSGSTDTQYF. In nucleotides, the CDR3 is TGTGCCAGCAGCCGGACTAGCGGGAGCACAGATACGCAGTATTTT.

The table lists this clone with a count of one. The J gene is TRBJ2-1, the V gene TRBV5-8; 10 nucleotides align to TRBD2. CDR3 length: 17 amino acids. Germline loops: CDR1 SGHTS, CDR2 YDEGEE. Unmatched junction bases numbered 15, after V lost 4 bases and J lost 8 bases. The CDR3 DNA reads TGTGCCAGCAGCCCTAGCGGGGGCCTCTCTCGTCTCCATGAGCAGTTCTTC. This gives the protein CASSPSGGLSRLHEQFF.

J is TRBJ2-1 and V is TRBV6-5; TRBD2 is a possible D gene (6 bases). CDR3 length: 14 amino acids. Between the trimmed V and J ends, which lost 6 bases and 7 bases, there was a span of 16 bases. Germline V gives CDR1 MNHEY, CDR2 SVGAGI. The CDR3 loop reads CASRLPGGENEQFF. CDR3 in DNA: TGTGCCAGCAGATTGCCGGGCGGGGAGAATGAGCAGTTCTTC.

This chain connects TRBV10-3 to TRBJ1-1, with 8 bases fitting TRBD1. V lost 11 bases, J lost 4 bases, and 9 bases stayed unmatched. The CDR3 contains 13 residues. The V gene's germline CDR1 is ENHRY and CDR2 SYGVKD. The CDR3 loop is CALVGQGRTEAFF. In DNA, the CDR3 is TGTGCCCTCGTAGGACAGGGACGCACTGAAGCTTTCTTT.

The chain recombines TRBV7-2 with TRBJ2-3; the D gene is possibly TRBD1 (5 bases). CDR3 length: 14 residues. In germline, CDR1 is SGHTA, CDR2 FQGNSA. Trimming took off 4 bases at V and 1 base at J, with 9 bases between the two ends. CDR3 region: CASSYDRRTDTQYF. CDR3 DNA: TGTGCCAGCAGCTACGACAGACGCACAGATACGCAGTATTTT.

In this sample, this clone turned up once. The chain has TRBV9 and TRBJ2-1; 14 bases map to TRBD2. Germline trimming cut 2 bases from V and 6 bases from J; bases unmatched to any gene: 4. The CDR3 contains 16 residues. Germline assignment: CDR1 SGDLS and CDR2 YYNGEE. As DNA, the CDR3 is TGTGCCAGCAGCGTTTCCGGGACTAGCGGGGGCAATGAGCAGTTCTTC. As protein: CASSVSGTSGGNEQFF.

V gene TRBV5-1 combines with J gene TRBJ2-3; tentatively, D is TRBD2 (6 bases). Germline loops: CDR1 SGHRS, CDR2 YFSETQ. V was cut by 4 bases and J by 4 bases, with 19 bases left in between. This CDR3 comprises 16 residues. The CDR3 DNA reads as TGCGCCAGCAGCCCCGCCCCTGCGGGACGGCCAGATACGCAGTATTTT. This gives the protein CASSPAPAGRPDTQYF.

The chain employs TRBV5-4 and TRBJ2-1, with a tentative D call TRBD2 (5 bases). With 6 bases removed from V and 8 bases from J, the gap between germline ends came to 15 bases. The CDR3 runs to 13 residues. Germline CDR1 SGHNT, CDR2 YYREEE (reference sequence). CDR3 in amino acids: CASTRGNWDEQFF. CDR3 nucleotides: TGTGCCAGCACACGAGGGAATTGGGATGAGCAGTTCTTC.

V and J are TRBV5-1 and TRBJ2-2; 7 bases fit TRBD2. CDR3 length: 14 residues. CDR1 is SGHRS, CDR2 YFSETQ, per germline. The J segment lost 7 bases and the V segment lost 0 bases, leaving 3 bases of the junction unmatched. The CDR3 region has the DNA TGCGCCAGCAGCTTGGAGGTAGCGGGCGGGGAGCTGTTTTTT. Translating gives CASSLEVAGGELFF.

This clone was detected only a few times. The chain links TRBV29-1 to TRBJ2-2, with TRBD2 matching over 10 bases. The germline CDR1 and CDR2 sequences are SQVTM and ANQGSEA. CDR3 length: 17 residues. Trimming cost V 6 bases and J 6 bases; bases outside gene matches: 16. The chain's CDR3 is CSVRSPFLAGVSGELFF. CDR3 DNA sequence: TGCAGCGTGCGATCCCCCTTCCTAGCGGGAGTCTCCGGGGAGCTGTTTTTT.

DNA for the CDR3: TGCGCCAGCAGCTACAGCTACCAAGAGACCCAGTACTTC. Translated: CASSYSYQETQYF. The chain uses TRBV5-1 and TRBJ2-5; D gene unclear. Between the trimmed V and J ends, which lost 3 bases and 0 bases, there was a span of 6 bases. CDR3 size: 13 residues. The V gene's germline CDR1 is SGHRS and CDR2 YFSETQ.

The rearrangement uses TRBV28 and TRBJ2-7; 8 nucleotides match TRBD1. Germline V gene lookup returns CDR1 MDHEN and CDR2 SYDVKM. Germline trimming cut 4 bases from V and 11 bases from J; bases unmatched to any gene: 10. The CDR3 has 13 amino acids. The CDR3 reads CASSSTGAQGKYF. CDR3 bases: TGTGCCAGCAGTTCGACAGGGGCTCAAGGCAAGTACTTC.

This chain uses TRBV5-1 with TRBJ2-3, with D uncertain. The V end lost 0 bases, the J end lost 0 bases, and 8 bases lay between the germline ends. This CDR3 comprises 15 residues. Germline CDR1 reads SGHRS; CDR2 reads YFSETQ. DNA for the CDR3: TGCGCCAGCAGCTTGGACATCCTTAGCACAGATACGCAGTATTTT. This gives the protein CASSLDILSTDTQYF.

This chain connects TRBV5-8 to TRBJ2-7; TRBD2 agrees at 12 bases. The length of the CDR3 is 17 residues. The germline CDR1 and CDR2 sequences are SGHTS and YDEGEE. The V gene end was trimmed by 3 bases and the J gene end by 6 bases; junction bases not matched to a gene: 13. The CDR3 DNA is TGTGCCAGCAGCTCTACTCTCATACTAGCGGGAGGAGGCGAGCAGTACTTC. Translating it yields CASSSTLILAGGGEQYF.

The chain couples TRBV7-3 to TRBJ2-1, with TRBD2 identical over 8 bases. The CDR3 is 15 residues long. With 4 bases clipped from V and 0 bases from J, the junction kept 2 bases outside the gene matches. Germline CDR1 SGHTA, CDR2 FQGTGA. The CDR3 sequence is CASSSGRASYNEQFF. The DNA for the CDR3 is TGTGCCAGCAGCTCCGGGAGGGCCTCCTACAATGAGCAGTTCTTC. The full variable domain, rest sourced from reference TRBV7-3 and TRBJ2-1, is GAGVSQTPSNKVTEKGKYVELRCDPISGHTALYWYRQSLGQGPEFLIYFQGTGAADDSGLPNDRFFAVRPEGSVSTLKIQRTERGDSAVYLCASSSGRASYNEQFFGPGTRLTVL.

This clone showed up just a few times. The chain couples TRBV2 to TRBJ2-7; possibly TRBD1 for D (6 bases). Looked up from germline, CDR1 is SNHLY and CDR2 is FYNNEI. V lost 6 bases and J lost 7, with 16 bases in between. The CDR3 has 13 amino acids. The DNA of the CDR3 is TGTGCCAGCAGGTACCTGATTCAGGGGGAGCAGTACTTC. It specifies CASRYLIQGEQYF. The whole variable domain, remainder taken from reference TRBV2 and TRBJ2-7, is EPEVTQTPSHQVTQMGQEVILRCVPISNHLYFYWYRQILGQKVEFLVSFYNNEISEKSEIFDDQFSVERPDGSNFTLKIRSTKLEDSAMYFCASRYLIQGEQYFGPGTRLTVT.

This sequence joins TRBV5-8 and TRBJ1-1; D is undetermined. Trimming removed 4 bases at V and 6 bases at J, with 13 bases between. Germline V lookup: CDR1 SGHTS, CDR2 YDEGEE. The CDR3 has 13 amino acids. CDR3 in amino acids: CASSPYEGPEAFF. The CDR3 DNA is TGTGCCAGCAGCCCGTACGAGGGCCCTGAAGCTTTCTTT.

J is TRBJ2-5 and V is TRBV28, with D perhaps TRBD1 (6 bases). This CDR3 region has 15 residues. Germline V gene data show CDR1 as MDHEN and CDR2 as SYDVKM. Trimming took off 6 bases at V and 3 bases at J, with 17 bases between the two ends. The CDR3 DNA follows: TGTGCCAGCAGGGTCACAGGGAAGGGAAAAGAGACCCAGTACTTC. This encodes CASRVTGKGKETQYF. The complete variable domain, with remaining parts taken from reference TRBV28 and TRBJ2-5, reads DVKVTQSSRYLVKRTGEKVFLECVQDMDHENMFWYRQDPGLGLRLIYFSYDVKMKEKGDIPEGYSVSREKKERFSLILESASTNQTSMYLCASRVTGKGKETQYFGPGTRLLVL.

This chain connects TRBV29-1 to TRBJ1-2; weak D call: TRBD1 (6 bases). The CDR3 extends over 13 amino acids. V lost 6 bases to trimming and J lost 2 bases, with 13 bases between them. The germline gives CDR1 SQVTM, CDR2 ANQGSEA. CDR3 nucleotides: TGCAGCGTGCAATCTACAGGGAACTATGGCTACACCTTC. Encoded protein: CSVQSTGNYGYTF.